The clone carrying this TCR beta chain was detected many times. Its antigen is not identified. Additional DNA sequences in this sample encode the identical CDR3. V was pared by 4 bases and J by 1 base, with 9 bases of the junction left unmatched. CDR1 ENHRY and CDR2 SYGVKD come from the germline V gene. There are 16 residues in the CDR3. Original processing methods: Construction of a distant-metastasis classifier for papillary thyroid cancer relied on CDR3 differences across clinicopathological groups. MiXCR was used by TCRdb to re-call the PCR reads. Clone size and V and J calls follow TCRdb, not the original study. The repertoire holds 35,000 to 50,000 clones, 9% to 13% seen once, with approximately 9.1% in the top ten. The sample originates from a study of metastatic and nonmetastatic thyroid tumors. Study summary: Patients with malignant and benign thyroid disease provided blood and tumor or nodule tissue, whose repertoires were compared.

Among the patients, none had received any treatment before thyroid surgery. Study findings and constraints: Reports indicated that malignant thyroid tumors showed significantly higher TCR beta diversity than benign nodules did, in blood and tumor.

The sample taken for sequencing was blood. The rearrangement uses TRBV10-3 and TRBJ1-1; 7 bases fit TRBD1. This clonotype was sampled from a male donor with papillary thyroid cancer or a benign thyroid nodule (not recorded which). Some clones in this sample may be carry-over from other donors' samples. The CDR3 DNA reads TGTGCCATCAGTGCAAGAGGGGACAGTTGGAACACTGAAGCTTTCTTT. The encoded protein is CAISARGDSWNTEAFF.